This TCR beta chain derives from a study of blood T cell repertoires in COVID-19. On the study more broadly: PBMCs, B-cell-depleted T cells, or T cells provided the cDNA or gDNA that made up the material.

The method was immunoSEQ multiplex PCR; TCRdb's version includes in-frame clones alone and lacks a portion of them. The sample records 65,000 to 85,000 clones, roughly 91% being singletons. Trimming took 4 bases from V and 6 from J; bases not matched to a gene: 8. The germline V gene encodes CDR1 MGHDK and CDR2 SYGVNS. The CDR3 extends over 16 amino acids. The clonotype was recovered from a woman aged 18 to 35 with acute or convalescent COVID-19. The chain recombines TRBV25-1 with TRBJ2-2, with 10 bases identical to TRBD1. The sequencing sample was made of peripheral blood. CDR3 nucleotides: TGTGCCAGCAGTGCGGAGGACAGGGGGTTCCCCGGGGAGCTGTTTTTT. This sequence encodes CASSAEDRGFPGELFF.